These 9 T cell receptor beta chains came from one sample sequenced in a study of spatial heterogeneity in lung cancer (dated by TCRdb to between 2017 and 2020). The meaning of the sample's time point label: sample taken at primary tumor resection. Whole RNA extracted from tumor and nontumor lung tissue, or from cryopreserved PBMC samples, was used for TCR sequencing without cell sorting. The receptor library was made with 5' RACE. Sequencing instrument: NextSeq 500. TCRdb's own reprocessing of the public reads used fastp at Q25 and MiXCR and kept productive beta chains. Rows are combined by CDR3 protein, so each entry shows the most common genes and DNA. The sample table lists some 87,000 distinct CDR3 sequences, around 8.6% of them with a count of one. The ten largest make up less than 8.5% of the sample. The sequencing used PBMCs, collected at surgery. These TCRs come from a male donor with early-stage non-small cell lung cancer.

This clonotype was counted many times. J is TRBJ1-5 and V is TRBV6-1, with TRBD1 matching over 11 bases. The CDR3 covers 16 residues. V trimming: 8 bases; J trimming: 3 bases; junction bases outside the gene matches: 9. The germline V gene has CDR1 MNHNS and CDR2 SASEGT. CDR3 in amino acids: CASRGQGVVTNQPQHF. CDR3 sequence (DNA): TGTGCCAGCCGGGGACAGGGGGTTGTGACCAATCAGCCCCAGCATTTT.

The table lists this clonotype with a count of one. This chain joins TRBV20-1 and TRBJ1-1, with D possibly matching TRBD1 (6 bases). The CDR3 sequence is 15 residues long. V dropped 4 bases and J dropped 1 base, with 16 bases sitting between them. Germline V gene lookup returns CDR1 DFQATT and CDR2 SNEGSKA (reference sequence). This CDR3 is CSAINQPGENTEAFF. The CDR3 DNA follows: TGCAGTGCTATAAATCAACCAGGGGAGAACACTGAAGCTTTCTTT.

Many counts were recorded for this clonotype. The gene calls are TRBV15 and TRBJ2-1; 11 bases are shared with TRBD2. After removal of 3 bases from V and 6 bases from J, the junction contained 10 bases not matched to a gene. The germline gives CDR1 LNHNV, CDR2 YYDKDF (reference sequence). The length of the CDR3 is 17 residues. CDR3 DNA sequence: TGTGCCACCAGCAGGGACAGCCTCGGGACTAGCGGCAATGAGCAGTTCTTC. The encoded protein is CATSRDSLGTSGNEQFF.

This clonotype was seen only a few times. The chain employs TRBV5-1 and TRBJ2-5; 10 positions match TRBD1. CDR3 length: 14 amino acids. CDR1 is SGHRS, CDR2 YFSETQ, per germline. The V segment lost 4 bases and the J segment 3 bases; nucleotides outside the gene matches: 3. CDR3 in DNA: TGCGCCAGCAGCCACGGACAGGGGGAAGAGACCCAGTACTTC. Its protein is CASSHGQGEETQYF.

This clonotype has just a few counts. The chain combines TRBV18 with TRBJ1-5; D unresolved. In germline, CDR1 is KGHSH, CDR2 LQKENI. The CDR3 runs 13 residues. The V gene lost 3 bases and the J gene lost 4 bases, with 7 bases spanning the gap. CDR3 DNA: TGTGCCAGCTCACCCGGGGAAAATCAGCCCCAGCATTTT. It codes for CASSPGENQPQHF.

This clonotype has more than one count but fewer than ten. The chain combines TRBV2 with TRBJ1-6; 7 bases agree with TRBD1. Germline V gives CDR1 SNHLY, CDR2 FYNNEI. Trimming at V came to 6 bases and at J to 7 bases, leaving 9 bases not matched to a gene. CDR3 length: 15 amino acids. This chain's CDR3 is CASRPDRVSNSPLHF. Here the CDR3 DNA reads TGTGCCAGCAGACCCGACAGGGTCAGCAATTCACCCCTCCACTTT.

This chain joins TRBV15 and TRBJ2-7, with 12 bases identical to TRBD2. V lost 4 bases and J lost 3; bases outside the gene matches: 4. CDR3 length equals 15 residues. Germline-derived CDR1 and CDR2 are LNHNV and YYDKDF (reference sequence). CDR3 in DNA: TGTGCCACCAGCACCCGGACTAGCGGGAACTACGAGCAGTACTTC. Encoded protein: CATSTRTSGNYEQYF.

This clonotype was seen many times. The chain recombines TRBV29-1 with TRBJ2-1, with D possibly TRBD1 on 7 matching bases. The CDR3 contains 14 residues. Trimming stripped 3 bases from V and 2 bases from J, with 11 bases between. CDR1 and CDR2 (germline): SQVTM, ANQGSEA. The CDR3 coding sequence is TGCAGCGTTGAGCGGGACAGAGCCTACAATGAGCAGTTCTTC. Translation: CSVERDRAYNEQFF.

This clonotype was recorded at least ten times. The CDR3 reads CSASTSGGSYEQYF. The CDR3 region has the DNA TGCAGTGCTAGTACTAGCGGGGGCTCCTACGAGCAGTACTTC. The V and J genes are TRBV20-1 and TRBJ2-7; 11 bases agree with TRBD2. The germline gives CDR1 DFQATT, CDR2 SNEGSKA (reference sequence). Trimming removed 3 bases from V and 0 bases from J; junction bases left unmatched: 1. The CDR3 consists of 14 residues.